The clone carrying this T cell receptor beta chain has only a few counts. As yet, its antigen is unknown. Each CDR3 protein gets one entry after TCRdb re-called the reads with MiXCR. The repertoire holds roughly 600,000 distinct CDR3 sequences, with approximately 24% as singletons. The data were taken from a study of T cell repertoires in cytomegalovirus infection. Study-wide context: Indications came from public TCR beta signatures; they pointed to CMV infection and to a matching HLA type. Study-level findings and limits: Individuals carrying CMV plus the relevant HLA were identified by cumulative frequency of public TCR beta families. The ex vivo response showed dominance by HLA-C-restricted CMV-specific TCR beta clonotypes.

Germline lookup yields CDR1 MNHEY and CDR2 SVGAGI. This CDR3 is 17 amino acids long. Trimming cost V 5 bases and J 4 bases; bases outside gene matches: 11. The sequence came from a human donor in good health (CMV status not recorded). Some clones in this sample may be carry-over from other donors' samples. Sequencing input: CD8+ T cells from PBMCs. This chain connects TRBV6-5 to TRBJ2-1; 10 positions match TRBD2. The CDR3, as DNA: TGTGCCAGCAGTCTGTTTCCCGGACTAGCGGAGTACAATGAGCAGTTCTTC. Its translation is CASSLFPGLAEYNEQFF.